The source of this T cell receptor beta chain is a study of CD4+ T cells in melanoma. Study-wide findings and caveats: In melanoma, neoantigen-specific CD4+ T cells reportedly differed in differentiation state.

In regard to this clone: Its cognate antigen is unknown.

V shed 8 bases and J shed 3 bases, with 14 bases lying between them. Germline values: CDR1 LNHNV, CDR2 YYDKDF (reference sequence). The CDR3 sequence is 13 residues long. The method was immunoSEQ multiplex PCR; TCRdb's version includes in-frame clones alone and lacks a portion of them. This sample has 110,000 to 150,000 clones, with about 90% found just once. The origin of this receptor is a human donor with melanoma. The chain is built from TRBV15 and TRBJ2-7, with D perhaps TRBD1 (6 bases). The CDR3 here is CATALRGSYEQYF. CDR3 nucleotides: TGTGCCACCGCCCTTAGGGGGAGCTACGAGCAGTACTTC. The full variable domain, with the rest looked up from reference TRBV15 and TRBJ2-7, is DAMVIQNPRYQVTQFGKPVTLSCSQTLNHNVMYWYQQKSSQAPKLLFHYYDKDFNNEADTPDNFQSRRPNTSFCFLDIRSPGLGDTAMYLCATALRGSYEQYFGPGTRLTVT.